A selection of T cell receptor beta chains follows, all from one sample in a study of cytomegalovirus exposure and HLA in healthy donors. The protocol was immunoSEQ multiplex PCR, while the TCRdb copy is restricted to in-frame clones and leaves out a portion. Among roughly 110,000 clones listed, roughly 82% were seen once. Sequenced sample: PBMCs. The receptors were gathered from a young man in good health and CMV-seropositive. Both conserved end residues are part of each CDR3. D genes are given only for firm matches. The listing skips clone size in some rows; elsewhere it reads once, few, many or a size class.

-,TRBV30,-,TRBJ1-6,CAWTGESSYNSPLHF,TGTGCCTGGACGGGGGAGAGCTCCTATAATTCACCCCTCCACTTT
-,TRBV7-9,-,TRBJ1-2,CASSRTGVNYGYTF,TGTGCCAGCAGCCGGACCGGGGTCAACTATGGCTACACCTTC
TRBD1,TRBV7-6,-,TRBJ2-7,CASSLGGNRGPESRVYEQYF,TGTGCCAGCAGCTTAGGCGGGAACAGGGGGCCCGAAAGTCGCGTATACGAGCAGTACTTC
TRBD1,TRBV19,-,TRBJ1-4,CASSGPQGVFEKLFF,TGTGCCAGTAGTGGACCGCAGGGGGTTTTTGAAAAACTGTTTTTT
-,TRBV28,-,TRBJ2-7,CASTSGRHLNYEQYF,TGTGCCAGCACCTCGGGGAGACACCTCAACTACGAGCAGTACTTC
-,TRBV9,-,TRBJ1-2,CASSAGQPLPGYTF,TGTGCCAGCAGCGCAGGACAGCCTCTGCCTGGCTACACCTTC
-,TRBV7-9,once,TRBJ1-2,CASRSFRGGRSYGYTF,TGTGCCAGCAGATCCTTTAGGGGGGGCAGGAGCTATGGCTACACCTTC
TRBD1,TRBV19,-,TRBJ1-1,CASKARDSLNTEAFF,TGTGCCAGCAAAGCTAGGGACAGCCTGAACACTGAAGCTTTCTTT
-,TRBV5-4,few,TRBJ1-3,CASSLAGSGNTIYF,TGTGCCAGCAGCTTGGCCGGGTCCGGAAACACCATATATTTT
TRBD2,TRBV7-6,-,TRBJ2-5,CASSNGLAGGPEQETQYF,TGTGCCAGCAGTAACGGACTAGCGGGGGGGCCTGAGCAAGAGACCCAGTACTTC
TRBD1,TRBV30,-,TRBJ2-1,CAWLGGAGSYNEQFF,TGTGCCTGGCTAGGGGGCGCGGGCTCCTACAATGAGCAGTTCTTC
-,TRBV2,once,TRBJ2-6,CASSVDSGANVLTF,TGTGCCAGCAGTGTAGACTCTGGGGCCAACGTCCTGACTTTC
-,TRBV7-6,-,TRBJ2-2,CASSPLGATGELFF,TGTGCCAGCAGCCCCCTCGGAGCCACCGGGGAGCTGTTTTTT
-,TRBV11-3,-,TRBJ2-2,CASSLQAEDTGELFF,TGTGCCAGCAGCTTGCAGGCCGAAGACACCGGGGAGCTGTTTTTT
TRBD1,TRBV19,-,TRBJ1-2,CASNSQGGYGYTF,TGTGCCAGCAACTCACAGGGGGGCTATGGCTACACCTTC
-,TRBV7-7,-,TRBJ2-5,CASSLKGEETQYF,TGTGCCAGCAGCTTAAAAGGGGAAGAGACCCAGTACTTC
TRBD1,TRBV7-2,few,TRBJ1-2,CASSFRQGARPSGYTF,TGTGCCAGCAGCTTTAGACAGGGGGCGAGGCCGAGTGGCTACACCTTC
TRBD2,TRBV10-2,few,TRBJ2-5,CASSEIRTSGGALETQYF,TGCGCCAGCAGTGAGATTAGGACTAGCGGGGGGGCTTTAGAGACCCAGTACTTC
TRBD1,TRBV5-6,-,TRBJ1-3,CASTALGQAGNTIYF,TGTGCCAGCACCGCCCTCGGACAGGCTGGAAACACCATATATTTT
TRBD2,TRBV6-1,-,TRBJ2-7,CASSEVSGLAGGRTYEQYF,TGTGCCAGCAGTGAAGTAAGCGGACTAGCGGGGGGGCGAACCTACGAGCAGTACTTC
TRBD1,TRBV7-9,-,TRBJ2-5,CASSSTGFRETQYF,TGTGCCAGCAGCTCGACAGGGTTCAGGGAGACCCAGTACTTC
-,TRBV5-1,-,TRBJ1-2,CASSLGVGVDYGYTF,TGCGCCAGCAGCTTGGGAGTCGGGGTGGACTATGGCTACACCTTC
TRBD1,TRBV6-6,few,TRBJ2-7,CASSYSRTGSAYEQYF,TGTGCCAGCAGTTACTCTAGGACAGGGTCCGCCTACGAGCAGTACTTC
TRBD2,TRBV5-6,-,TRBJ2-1,CASSLVGGGSYNEQFF,TGTGCCAGCAGCTTGGTCGGGGGGGGGTCCTACAATGAGCAGTTCTTC
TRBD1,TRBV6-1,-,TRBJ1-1,CASSPTGGSTEAFF,TGTGCCAGCAGCCCAACAGGGGGGAGCACTGAAGCTTTCTTT
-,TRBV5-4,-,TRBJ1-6,CASSLDGSPLHF,TGTGCCAGCAGCTTGGACGGTTCACCCCTCCACTTT
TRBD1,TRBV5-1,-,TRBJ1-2,CASSLLGPGQVKLGYTF,TGCGCCAGCAGCTTGTTAGGGCCGGGACAGGTGAAATTAGGCTACACCTTC
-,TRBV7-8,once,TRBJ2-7,CASLYGGEQYF,TGTGCCAGCTTATACGGCGGCGAGCAGTACTTC
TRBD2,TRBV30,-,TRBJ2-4,CAWGGESLAKNIQYF,TGTGCCTGGGGGGGGGAATCACTAGCCAAAAACATTCAGTACTTC
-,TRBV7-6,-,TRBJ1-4,CASSFGTAEKLFF,TGTGCCAGCAGCTTTGGGACTGCCGAAAAACTGTTTTTT
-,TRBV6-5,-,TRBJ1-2,CATSVPNYGYTF,TGTGCCACCTCGGTCCCAAACTATGGCTACACCTTC
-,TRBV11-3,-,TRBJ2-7,CASSLATDYEQYF,TGTGCCAGCAGCTTAGCTACTGACTACGAGCAGTACTTC
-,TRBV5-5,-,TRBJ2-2,CASSLSSGQNTGELFF,TGTGCCAGCAGCTTGAGTTCAGGGCAGAACACCGGGGAGCTGTTTTTT
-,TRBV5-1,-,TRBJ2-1,CASSASDLASYNEQFF,TGCGCCAGCAGCGCATCGGACCTAGCCTCCTACAATGAGCAGTTCTTC
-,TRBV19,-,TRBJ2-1,CASSTRGVEQFF,TGTGCCAGTAGTACCAGGGGAGTTGAGCAGTTCTTC
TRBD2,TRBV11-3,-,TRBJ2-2,CATLAGGPKNTGELFF,TGTGCGACTCTGGCGGGGGGCCCGAAGAACACCGGGGAGCTGTTTTTT
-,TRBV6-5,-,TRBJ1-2,CASSYRNGANYGYTF,TGTGCCAGCAGTTACCGAAACGGAGCTAACTATGGCTACACCTTC
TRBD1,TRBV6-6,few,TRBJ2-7,CASSFGTGLYEQYF,TGTGCCAGCAGTTTCGGGACAGGGCTATACGAGCAGTACTTC
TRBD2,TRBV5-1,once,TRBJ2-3,CASSATSGGPTDTQYF,TGCGCCAGCAGCGCGACTAGCGGGGGGCCTACAGATACGCAGTATTTT
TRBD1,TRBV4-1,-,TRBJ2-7,CASSGGPTGGTFEQYF,TGCGCCAGCAGCGGGGGGCCCACAGGGGGGACTTTCGAGCAGTACTTC
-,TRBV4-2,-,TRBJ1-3,CASSLQDSILSGLSGNTIYF,TGTGCCAGCAGCCTTCAGGACAGTATCCTTAGTGGCTTATCTGGAAACACCATATATTTT
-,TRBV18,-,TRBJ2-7,CASSPTGTTGEQYF,TGTGCCAGCTCACCCACAGGGACCACAGGCGAGCAGTACTTC
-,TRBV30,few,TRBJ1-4,CAWSRGGRVVRGEKLFF,TGTGCCTGGAGCCGAGGAGGGCGGGTTGTCCGTGGTGAAAAACTGTTTTTT
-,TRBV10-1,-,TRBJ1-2,CASSDDPRGGYTF,TGCGCCAGCAGTGACGATCCGCGAGGTGGCTACACCTTC
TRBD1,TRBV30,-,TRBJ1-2,CAWSGFRGISVYTF,TGTGCCTGGAGTGGGTTCAGGGGGATTAGCGTCTACACCTTC